This T cell receptor (beta chain) was sequenced in a study of blood T cell repertoires in COVID-19. Whole-study context: Samples of COVID-19 (acute and convalescent) were obtained from the United States, Italy and Spain. PBMCs, B-cell-depleted T cells, or T cells provided the cDNA or gDNA that made up the material.

Authors' methods: Nucleated cell counts were estimated from reference gene primer amplification. The data were produced by immunoSEQ multiplex PCR, yet TCRdb's version contains in-frame clones alone and is incomplete. That table is the source of V, J and clone size, and D and trimming were worked out from the DNA. Counted here are about 140,000 clones, over 75% occurring once; the ten biggest clones make up roughly 10%. Trimming removed 5 bases from V and 5 bases from J, with 9 bases in between. The CDR3 is 12 residues long. The rearrangement uses TRBV12-3 or TRBV12-4 and TRBJ1-1, with TRBD1 as a possible D gene (5 bases). This receptor was obtained from a man between 60 and 75 years old with active or convalescent COVID-19. The sample comprised peripheral blood. Here the CDR3 DNA reads TGTGCCAGCAGTCCAGGGAAGACTGAAGCTTTCTTT. This encodes CASSPGKTEAFF.